The T cell receptor beta chain under discussion was sequenced for a study of control samples from healthy donors and cancer patients. The assay was immunoSEQ multiplex PCR, and TCRdb's table has in-frame clones only and misses some. In the table there are 150,000 or so clones, 90% to 95% of which are singletons. The CDR3 is made up of 15 amino acids. Per germline, CDR1 LGHNA and CDR2 YSLEER. V lost 4 bases and J 1 base, leaving 13 bases between the germline ends. The sequenced material came from blood. This clonotype was sampled from a man aged 18 to 35 in good health. V usage is TRBV4-3 and J usage is TRBJ1-1; D is undetermined. In DNA, the CDR3 is TGCGCCAGCAGCCCCGGCAGTACACGGAACACTGAAGCTTTCTTT. Residues: CASSPGSTRNTEAFF.